This T cell receptor (beta chain) originates from a study of CD8+ T cells in alopecia areata. Study results and caveats: Scalp clonality decreased significantly with tofacitinib, and so did expanded CD8+ clones among the top 100. Persistence in scalp and blood during tofacitinib was observed for many expanded lesional clones.

cDNA reverse transcribed from extracted RNA served as the sequencing template. Data came from immunoSEQ multiplex PCR; TCRdb stores just in-frame clones and leaves some out. The sample carries 75,000 to 85,000 clones, roughly 70% recorded once. Described treatment: oral pan-JAK inhibitor, 5-10 mg twice daily. Germline-derived CDR1 and CDR2 are SEHNR and FQNEAQ (reference sequence). This CDR3 has 18 residues. Trimming took 10 bases from V and 5 from J; bases not matched to a gene: 19. Turning to this clone: Its antigen is currently unknown.

This receptor was identified in a human donor with alopecia areata. The specimen was CD8+ T cells sorted from blood, collected at week 24, from a patient treated with tofacitinib. The chain uses TRBV7-9 and TRBJ2-1, with 11 bases matching TRBD2. CDR3 DNA sequence: TGTGCCACCCCCTTGGAGGATAGCGGGGGGGCCTTGGACAATGAGCAGTTCTTC. Its protein is CATPLEDSGGALDNEQFF.